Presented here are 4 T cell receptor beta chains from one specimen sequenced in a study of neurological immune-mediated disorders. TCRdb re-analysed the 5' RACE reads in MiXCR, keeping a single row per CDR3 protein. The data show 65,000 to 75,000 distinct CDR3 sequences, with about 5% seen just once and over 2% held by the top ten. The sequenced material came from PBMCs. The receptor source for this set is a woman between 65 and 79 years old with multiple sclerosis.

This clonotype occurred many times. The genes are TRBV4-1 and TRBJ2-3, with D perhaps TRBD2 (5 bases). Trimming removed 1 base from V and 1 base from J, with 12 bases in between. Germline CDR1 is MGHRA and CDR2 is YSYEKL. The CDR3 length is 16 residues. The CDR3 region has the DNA TGCGCCAGCAGCCAAGGACTAAGCCATGGCACAGATACGCAGTATTTT. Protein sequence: CASSQGLSHGTDTQYF.

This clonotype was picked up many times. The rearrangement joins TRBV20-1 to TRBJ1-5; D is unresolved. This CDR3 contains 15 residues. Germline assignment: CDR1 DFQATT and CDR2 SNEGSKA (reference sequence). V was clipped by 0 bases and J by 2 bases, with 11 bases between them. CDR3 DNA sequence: TGCAGTGCTAGAGATGGGAGAGGCGGCAATCAGCCCCAGCATTTT. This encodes CSARDGRGGNQPQHF.

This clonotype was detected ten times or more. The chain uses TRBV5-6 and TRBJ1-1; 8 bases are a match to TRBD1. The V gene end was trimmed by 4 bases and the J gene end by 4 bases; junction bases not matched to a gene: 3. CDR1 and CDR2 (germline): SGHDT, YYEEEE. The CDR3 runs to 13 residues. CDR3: CASSRTGRTEAFF. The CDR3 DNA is TGTGCCAGCAGCCGGACAGGGCGCACTGAAGCTTTCTTT.

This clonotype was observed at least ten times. CDR3 loop: CSARDRLWDSGVNEQFF. The CDR3 nucleotides are TGCAGTGCTAGAGATCGCTTGTGGGACAGTGGTGTCAATGAGCAGTTCTTC. The gene calls are TRBV20-1 and TRBJ2-1; 7 bases are a match to TRBD1. Germline CDR1 DFQATT, CDR2 SNEGSKA (reference sequence). Unmatched junction bases numbered 14, after V lost 0 bases and J lost 6 bases. This CDR3 has 17 amino acids.